This passage covers 29 T cell receptor beta chains from one sample sequenced in a study of graft-versus-host responses after intestinal transplantation. Repertoires were generated with immunoSEQ multiplex PCR, while TCRdb's copy carries only in-frame clones and drops some. The table lists some 85,000 clones, around 86% of them singletons, with under 9.5% in the top ten. Which antigens these TCRs recognize remains unknown. This specimen was unstimulated CD8+ T cells sorted from spleen or lymph node cells, taken before transplant. Receptors were obtained from a human donor who was the organ donor for an intestinal transplant.

V usage is TRBV6-4 and J usage is TRBJ2-1, with TRBD2 identical over 11 bases. CDR1 MRHNA and CDR2 SNTAGT come from the germline V gene. J was trimmed by 10 bases and V by 0 bases; bases with no gene match: 5. This CDR3 is 15 amino acids long. CDR3 region: CASSDSSGGAGEQFF. DNA of the CDR3: TGTGCCAGCAGTGACTCTAGCGGGGGGGCTGGGGAGCAGTTCTTC.

The rearrangement joins TRBV30 to TRBJ2-5, with TRBD1 matching 10 bases. Trimming at V came to 5 bases and at J to 2 bases, leaving 11 bases not matched to a gene. CDR3 length: 16 residues. Germline V gene data show CDR1 as GTSNPN and CDR2 as SVGIG (reference sequence). The CDR3 region has the DNA TGTGCCTGGTTGGAAGGGGACAGGGGTTTACAAGAGACCCAGTACTTC. This translates into CAWLEGDRGLQETQYF.

This chain joins TRBV5-6 and TRBJ2-1; 8 nucleotides match TRBD2. Germline loops: CDR1 SGHDT, CDR2 YYEEEE. With V trimmed by 7 bases and J by 5 bases, 14 bases remained unmatched. CDR3 length: 16 residues. CDR3 sequence (DNA): TGTGCCAGCTGCAACGTCCAACTAGCGGAAAACAATGAGCAGTTCTTC. Translation: CASCNVQLAENNEQFF.

The V and J genes are TRBV4-1 and TRBJ1-3, with D unresolved. Between the trimmed V and J ends, which lost 0 bases and 0 bases, there was a span of 12 bases. The germline gives CDR1 MGHRA, CDR2 YSYEKL. This CDR3 has 17 amino acids. The CDR3: CASSQDIFGDSGNTIYF. CDR3 in DNA: TGCGCCAGCAGCCAAGATATTTTCGGAGACTCTGGAAACACCATATATTTT.

This rearrangement joins TRBV7-2 to TRBJ2-2; weak D call: TRBD2 (5 bases). The CDR3 length is 15 residues. The germline CDR1 and CDR2 sequences are SGHTA and FQGNSA. With 8 bases removed from V and 0 bases from J, the gap between germline ends came to 13 bases. The CDR3 protein is CASPPSGSNTGELFF. For the CDR3, the DNA is TGTGCCAGCCCCCCCAGCGGTTCGAACACCGGGGAGCTGTTTTTT.

V and J are TRBV30 and TRBJ2-3; D gene ambiguous. Deletions cut 5 bases from V and 1 base from J, with 4 bases between. The CDR3 loop spans 11 amino acids. Germline V gives CDR1 GTSNPN, CDR2 SVGIG (reference sequence). The CDR3 sequence: CAWDRTDTQYF. CDR3 in DNA: TGTGCCTGGGACCGCACAGATACGCAGTATTTT. The variable domain in full, completed from reference TRBV30 and TRBJ2-3, reads SQTIHQWPATLVQPVGSPLSLECTVEGTSNPNLYWYRQAAGRGLQLLFYSVGIGQISSEVPQNLSASRPQDRQFILSSKKLLLSDSGFYLCAWDRTDTQYFGPGTRLTVL.

The chain couples TRBV5-4 to TRBJ1-2; D is unclear. The germline V gene has CDR1 SGHNT and CDR2 YYREEE (reference sequence). Trimming shortened V by 1 base and J by 1 base, and 14 bases separated the two germline ends. CDR3 length equals 16 residues. The CDR3 here is CASSLSYAEFNYGYTF. Written as DNA, the CDR3 is TGTGCCAGCAGCTTGTCATATGCAGAATTTAACTATGGCTACACCTTC.

The chain links TRBV30 to TRBJ1-4; D ambiguous. Germline-derived CDR1 and CDR2 are GTSNPN and SVGIG (reference sequence). This CDR3 has 16 residues. Deletions cut 0 bases from V and 3 bases from J, with 14 bases between. The CDR3 loop reads CAWSVRRGRANEKLFF. DNA of the CDR3: TGTGCCTGGAGTGTACGCCGAGGGAGGGCTAATGAAAAACTGTTTTTT.

The CDR3 coding sequence is TGTGCCAGTAGTAATTACGGGACAGGGGGCCTGGCCCTTTACAATGAGCAGTTCTTC. Protein sequence: CASSNYGTGGLALYNEQFF. V gene TRBV19 combines with J gene TRBJ2-1, with 12 bases identical to TRBD1. Germline CDR1 LNHDA, CDR2 SQIVND (reference sequence). The CDR3 is 19 residues long. J gave up 4 bases and V 4 bases, and 14 bases lay outside the gene matches. Full variable domain (remainder filled in from reference TRBV19 and TRBJ2-1): DGGITQSPKYLFRKEGQNVTLSCEQNLNHDAMYWYRQDPGQGLRLIYYSQIVNDFQKGDIAEGYSVSREKKESFPLTVTSAQKNPTAFYLCASSNYGTGGLALYNEQFFGPGTRLTVL.

The chain joins TRBV27 to TRBJ2-5; D is perhaps TRBD1 or TRBD2 (5 bases each). The germline V and J ends were trimmed by 0 bases and 5 bases, with 10 bases remaining between them. Germline V lookup: CDR1 MNHEY, CDR2 SMNVEV (reference sequence). The CDR3 totals 14 residues. CDR3 sequence: CASSLSRGGETQYF. The CDR3 DNA is TGTGCCAGCAGTTTATCTCGGGGCGGGGAGACCCAGTACTTC.

This clone was counted a few times. V gene TRBV7-9 combines with J gene TRBJ1-2; D call uncertain. The CDR3 runs to 11 residues. V gave up 3 bases and J gave up 14 bases, with 13 bases separating them. Per germline, CDR1 SEHNR and CDR2 FQNEAQ (reference sequence). CDR3 in DNA: TGTGCCAGCAGCTTCGGGCGAGAAGGTACCTTC. As protein: CASSFGREGTF.

The V call is TRBV5-1, the J call TRBJ2-2; 8 bases are a match to TRBD2. The CDR3 is 16 amino acids. The trim removed 4 bases at V and 4 bases at J, leaving 9 bases unmatched. Germline V CDR1 and CDR2: SGHRS, YFSETQ. The DNA of the CDR3 is TGCGCCAGCAGCCACACAGGACTAGCTGGCACCGGGGAGCTGTTTTTT. This sequence encodes CASSHTGLAGTGELFF.

CDR3 DNA sequence: TGTGCCACCAGCATGAGGGACACCTACGAGCAGTACTTC. This sequence encodes CATSMRDTYEQYF. The gene calls are TRBV15 and TRBJ2-5; maybe TRBD1 (6 bases). The end of the DNA fits TRBJ2-7 better, so the J call may be wrong. This CDR3 is 13 amino acids long. Germline CDR1 and CDR2: LNHNV and YYDKDF (reference sequence).

This sequence joins TRBV27 and TRBJ2-3; perhaps TRBD2 as D (5 bases). With 6 bases removed from V and 4 bases from J, the gap between germline ends came to 14 bases. Germline V gives CDR1 MNHEY, CDR2 SMNVEV (reference sequence). The CDR3 consists of 14 residues. The CDR3 region is CASRVQGSSDTQYF. The CDR3 DNA reads as TGTGCCAGCAGGGTTCAAGGGAGTTCAGATACGCAGTATTTT.

V gene TRBV9 combines with J gene TRBJ2-3; tentative D call: TRBD2 (7 bases). Germline values: CDR1 SGDLS, CDR2 YYNGEE. Trimming took off 1 base at V and 6 bases at J, with 21 bases between the two ends. The CDR3 length is 17 residues. CDR3 residues: CASSVNLDRGAWDTQYF. Here the CDR3 DNA reads TGTGCCAGCAGCGTAAACCTGGACCGGGGGGCCTGGGATACGCAGTATTTT.

The V and J genes are TRBV18 and TRBJ2-1; D is ambiguous. This CDR3 is built from 11 residues. The germline CDR1 and CDR2 sequences are KGHSH and LQKENI. The V end lost 2 bases, the J end lost 5 bases, and 1 base lay between the germline ends. CDR3 sequence reads: CASSPDNEQFF. The CDR3 bases are TGTGCCAGCTCACCAGACAATGAGCAGTTCTTC.

This chain joins TRBV9 and TRBJ2-3, with D possibly being TRBD2 (5 bases). CDR1 and CDR2 from the germline V gene are SGDLS and YYNGEE. This CDR3 comprises 15 residues. The ends were cut back, 0 bases at V and 2 bases at J, with 10 bases in the middle. Written as DNA, the CDR3 is TGTGCCAGCAGCGTAGGAGGGCGCGCCACAGATACGCAGTATTTT. It translates to CASSVGGRATDTQYF.

The CDR3 region is CASSFRVSHEQFF. DNA of the CDR3: TGTGCCAGCAGTTTCAGGGTTTCGCATGAGCAGTTCTTC. This rearrangement joins TRBV27 to TRBJ2-1; D possibly corresponds to TRBD1 (5 bases). Trimming removed 3 bases at V and 8 bases at J, with 11 bases between. CDR3 length equals 13 residues. Germline lookup yields CDR1 MNHEY and CDR2 SMNVEV (reference sequence).

This chain joins TRBV7-2 and TRBJ1-2; D uncertain. V gave up 1 base and J gave up 4 bases, with 10 bases separating them. The CDR3 spans 14 residues. Germline assignment: CDR1 SGHTA and CDR2 FQGNSA. CDR3 residues: CASSLGSSSYGYTF. CDR3 DNA: TGTGCCAGCAGCTTAGGCAGTTCCAGCTATGGCTACACCTTC.

The V call is TRBV19, the J call TRBJ2-7, with 10 bases identical to TRBD1. The CDR3 sequence is 15 residues long. The junction had 6 bases not matched to a gene; V was cut back by 3 bases and J by 4 bases. CDR1 is LNHDA and CDR2 is SQIVND in the germline V gene (reference sequence). Here the CDR3 reads CASSISGTGAYEQYF. CDR3 nucleotide sequence: TGTGCCAGTAGTATTTCGGGGACAGGGGCGTACGAGCAGTACTTC. Filled out from reference TRBV19 and TRBJ2-7, the complete variable domain reads DGGITQSPKYLFRKEGQNVTLSCEQNLNHDAMYWYRQDPGQGLRLIYYSQIVNDFQKGDIAEGYSVSREKKESFPLTVTSAQKNPTAFYLCASSISGTGAYEQYFGPGTRLTVT.

The chain recombines TRBV27 with TRBJ1-1, with TRBD1 matching over 7 bases. The CDR3 length is 17 residues. V lost 3 bases and J lost 7; bases outside the gene matches: 17. Germline V CDR1 and CDR2: MNHEY, SMNVEV (reference sequence). The CDR3 region has the DNA TGTGCCAGCAGTTTGGGGGGACCGCCGAGACAGGGAGTTGAAGCTTTCTTT. The encoded protein is CASSLGGPPRQGVEAFF.

This rearrangement joins TRBV4-1 to TRBJ2-6; D is unclear. The V end lost 3 bases, the J end lost 2 bases, and 14 bases lay between the germline ends. Germline CDR1 is MGHRA and CDR2 is YSYEKL. The CDR3 runs to 17 residues. The CDR3 here is CASSHEQSLTGANVLTF. The CDR3 coding sequence is TGCGCCAGCAGCCACGAGCAATCCCTAACTGGGGCCAACGTCCTGACTTTC.

This clone was recorded once. The chain uses TRBV27 and TRBJ2-1, with 8 positions matching TRBD2. Germline-derived CDR1 and CDR2 are MNHEY and SMNVEV (reference sequence). After removal of 5 bases from V and 6 bases from J, the junction contained 3 bases not matched to a gene. The CDR3 is 13 residues long. The CDR3 nucleotides read TGTGCCAGCAGTCCGGGACTAGTCAATGAGCAGTTCTTC. The encoded protein is CASSPGLVNEQFF.

The V call is TRBV9, the J call TRBJ2-2; D unclear. CDR1 is SGDLS and CDR2 is YYNGEE in the germline V gene. Trimming took off 4 bases at V and 1 base at J, with 2 bases between the two ends. This CDR3 region has 12 residues. The CDR3 protein is CASSRNTGELFF. In nucleotides, the CDR3 is TGTGCCAGCAGCAGGAACACCGGGGAGCTGTTTTTT.

The CDR3: CASSPRDSGPDTQYF. CDR3 coding DNA: TGTGCCAGCAGCCCCCGGGACAGTGGCCCAGATACGCAGTATTTT. This chain uses TRBV6-4 with TRBJ2-3; 7 bases fit TRBD1. The CDR3 runs to 15 residues. The V gene's germline CDR1 is MRHNA and CDR2 SNTAGT. Losses at the gene ends were 6 bases for V and 4 bases for J; bases not matched to a gene: 10.

CDR3 in amino acids: CASIIRGPSYNEQFF. The CDR3 DNA sequence: TGTGCCAGCATAATTCGGGGGCCCTCCTACAATGAGCAGTTCTTC. The genes are TRBV6-5 and TRBJ2-1, with D perhaps given as TRBD1 or TRBD2 (6 bases each). The V end was cut by 7 bases, the J end by 0 bases, with 13 bases between. Germline CDR1 and CDR2: MNHEY and SVGAGI. The CDR3 totals 15 residues.

The genes are TRBV7-2 and TRBJ2-7; D may match TRBD1 or TRBD2 (6 bases each). CDR1 SGHTA and CDR2 FQGNSA come from the germline V gene. This CDR3 contains 14 residues. Trimming stripped 5 bases from V and 4 bases from J, with 15 bases between. The CDR3 nucleotides read TGTGCCAGCAGCCCCCCCGGGGGCTATTACGAGCAGTACTTC. As protein: CASSPPGGYYEQYF.

The chain has TRBV27 and TRBJ2-7, with 7 bases matching TRBD2. Germline CDR1 is MNHEY and CDR2 is SMNVEV (reference sequence). Unmatched junction bases numbered 8, after V lost 5 bases and J lost 4 bases. CDR3 length: 14 amino acids. CDR3 sequence reads: CASSAAPGGYEQYF. For the CDR3, the DNA is TGTGCCAGCAGTGCGGCCCCGGGAGGTTACGAGCAGTACTTC.

The chain links TRBV27 to TRBJ1-5; TRBD1 might be the D (5 bases). With 6 bases removed from V and 5 bases from J, the gap between germline ends came to 23 bases. The CDR3 spans 17 residues. Germline assignment: CDR1 MNHEY and CDR2 SMNVEV (reference sequence). Written as DNA, the CDR3 is TGTGCCAGCAGGCAACCCCCCCCCTGGGGACCCCATCAGCCCCAGCATTTT. Amino acid sequence: CASRQPPPWGPHQPQHF.